This record covers a single TCR beta chain. The data are from a study of Ad26.COV2.S vaccination and SARS-CoV-2 variants. Study-wide context: Ad26.COV2.S was injected intramuscularly once or twice, 56 days apart.

This sample's treatment: around 19 received Ad26.COV2.S at low or high dose, single or two shots; roughly 5 received placebo; per-sample allocation not given. Repertoires come from day 63 after the first vaccine or placebo injection. An Ad26 vector was used to express Wuhan-strain SARS-CoV-2 spike as the vaccine. Using immunoSEQ multiplex PCR, the repertoire was profiled, and TCRdb retains in-frame clones only, with some absent. The sample has around 400,000 clones; 83% are singletons. V was trimmed by 3 bases and J by 4 bases, leaving 16 bases between them. Germline values: CDR1 SEHNR, CDR2 FQNEAQ (reference sequence). The CDR3 is 17 amino acids.

This TCR was sampled from a person between 18 and 65 years old who received the Ad26.COV2.S COVID-19 vaccine or a placebo. J is TRBJ2-6 and V is TRBV7-9; tentatively, D is TRBD2 (6 bases). The sequences come from peripheral blood, collected in a trial of Ad26.COV2.S vaccine versus placebo. CDR3 nucleotides: TGTGCCAGCAGCTTGGGTCCCGTGGGGGGAGGGGCCAACGTCCTGACTTTC. This codes for CASSLGPVGGGANVLTF.